This TCR beta chain was profiled in a study of blood T cell repertoires in COVID-19. About the research overall: The United States, Italy and Spain were the sources of the acute and convalescent COVID-19 samples. T cells, B-cell-depleted T cells, or PBMCs provided the cDNA or gDNA that served as material.

This CDR3 region has 10 residues. Per germline, CDR1 SQVTM and CDR2 ANQGSEA. V dropped 8 bases and J dropped 11; count of bases not matched to a gene: 8. Per the original methods: Estimated nucleated cell counts came from reference gene primer amplification. Here immunoSEQ multiplex PCR was the method, and the copy in TCRdb shows in-frame clones only, minus some. D and trimming come from the DNA, and the V and J calls and clone size come from that table. The sample has some 71,000 clones; 81% are singletons. This clone came up a few times. This TCR was sampled from a woman in her 70s with acute or convalescent COVID-19. The sequenced sample consisted of peripheral blood. The V gene is TRBV29-1, the J gene TRBJ1-1; 7 bases agree with TRBD1. The CDR3 loop reads CSTGAAGAFF. The CDR3 DNA reads TGCAGCACAGGGGCCGCAGGGGCTTTCTTT.